This record looks at one T cell receptor beta chain sequence and its context. The data are from a study of blood T cell repertoires in COVID-19. The wider study: PBMCs, B-cell-depleted T cells, or T cells provided the cDNA or gDNA that made up the material.

Authors' data handling: Estimated nucleated cell counts came from reference gene primer amplification. The method was immunoSEQ multiplex PCR; TCRdb's version includes in-frame clones alone and lacks a portion of them. V and J calls plus clone size are reproduced from that table; the DNA served to infer D and trimming. Of 110,000 to 150,000 clones in the sample, about 84% were seen once. This CDR3 comprises 17 residues. V gave up 1 base and J gave up 6 bases; unmatched junction bases: 15. CDR1 and CDR2 from the germline V gene are LGHDT and YNNKEL (reference sequence). The origin of this receptor is a human donor in a cohort sampled during active COVID-19. The chain has TRBV3-1 (or the pseudogene TRBV3-2) and TRBJ2-7, with 7 bases lining up with TRBD2. Material for sequencing was peripheral blood. The CDR3 loop is CASSQGNPQGLGFEQYF. The CDR3 nucleotides read TGTGCCAGCAGCCAAGGGAACCCCCAAGGACTAGGTTTCGAGCAGTACTTC.